Following are 19 T cell receptor beta chains from one sample sequenced in a study of blood T cell repertoires in COVID-19. Some clones are missing from TCRdb's copy, which holds only in-frame ones; the method was immunoSEQ multiplex PCR. The sample holds some 300,000 clones; just under 90% are singletons and the top ten take roughly 2.9%. The sequenced sample consisted of PBMCs or T cells enriched from blood (not recorded which). All receptors come from a woman between 45 and 65 years old who had been exposed to COVID-19.

This clone was counted a few times. This rearrangement joins TRBV6-1 to TRBJ2-3, with TRBD1 matching over 9 bases. CDR1 MNHNS and CDR2 SASEGT come from the germline V gene. V lost 1 base to trimming and J lost 5 bases; unmatched junction nucleotides: 4. CDR3 length: 15 amino acids. In DNA form, the CDR3 reads TGTGCCAGCAGTGAAGGGACAGGGGTAAGAGATACGCAGTATTTT. Encoded protein: CASSEGTGVRDTQYF.

The V gene is TRBV5-8, the J gene TRBJ1-5; 7 nucleotides agree with TRBD1. Trimming cost V 4 bases and J 2 bases; bases outside gene matches: 6. This CDR3 is 15 amino acids long. The germline CDR1 and CDR2 sequences are SGHTS and YDEGEE. The chain's CDR3 is CASSEGTVRNQPQHF. The CDR3 DNA reads as TGTGCCAGCAGCGAGGGGACAGTGCGCAATCAGCCCCAGCATTTT.

The chain joins TRBV24-1 to TRBJ1-5, with D possibly TRBD1 on 5 matching bases. V shed 3 bases and J shed 3 bases, with 11 bases lying between them. The CDR3 length is 15 residues. In germline, CDR1 is KGHDR, CDR2 SFDVKD. The DNA of the CDR3 is TGTGCCACCAGTGATCGGGGGGTTATCAATCAGCCCCAGCATTTT. Amino acids: CATSDRGVINQPQHF.

The chain is built from TRBV29-1 and TRBJ2-7; TRBD1 aligns across 10 bases. This CDR3 contains 15 residues. With V trimmed by 3 bases and J by 3 bases, 8 bases remained unmatched. Germline CDR1 SQVTM, CDR2 ANQGSEA. The CDR3 DNA follows: TGCAGCGTTGATTATGGGGGGGACAGGGGCTACGAGCAGTACTTC. Protein product: CSVDYGGDRGYEQYF.

This chain connects TRBV12-3 or TRBV12-4 to TRBJ1-4; no firm D call. The CDR3 has 12 residues. V dropped 2 bases and J dropped 16 bases, with 14 bases sitting between them. In nucleotides, the CDR3 is TGTGCCAGCAGTTTACTGTGGGGAGAGAGGTTTTTT. It codes for CASSLLWGERFF.

The rearrangement links TRBV4-2 to TRBJ2-2; D unclear. Germline-derived CDR1 and CDR2 are LGHNA and YNFKEQ. The V end was cut by 1 base, the J end by 3 bases, with 6 bases between. The CDR3 has 14 residues. For the CDR3, the DNA is TGTGCCAGCAGCCAAGGGGCGTACACCGGGGAGCTGTTTTTT. Translation: CASSQGAYTGELFF.

The chain has TRBV29-1 and TRBJ1-4, with D possibly TRBD1 on 5 matching bases. CDR1 and CDR2 (germline): SQVTM, ANQGSEA. The CDR3 is 13 amino acids. Between the trimmed V and J ends, which lost 6 bases and 4 bases, there was a span of 12 bases. CDR3 nucleotide sequence: TGCAGCGTGTCACAGGTGAATAATGAAAAACTGTTTTTT. Translating gives CSVSQVNNEKLFF. The entire variable domain, with the rest obtained from reference TRBV29-1 and TRBJ1-4, is as follows: SAVISQKPSRDICQRGTSLTIQCQVDSQVTMMFWYRQQPGQSLTLIATANQGSEATYESGFVIDKFPISRPNLTFSTLTVSNMSPEDSSIYLCSVSQVNNEKLFFGSGTQLSVL.

The V gene is TRBV4-1, the J gene TRBJ1-5; D ambiguous. This CDR3 is built from 14 residues. Germline-derived CDR1 and CDR2 are MGHRA and YSYEKL. V lost 0 bases and J lost 9, with 12 bases in between. The CDR3 nucleotides read TGCGCCAGCAGCCAAGATCCCAGTGGGCGGCCCCAGCATTTT. It is translated as CASSQDPSGRPQHF.

The CDR3 here is CASSVEGQGNYGYTF. The CDR3 coding sequence is TGTGCCAGCAGCGTAGAGGGACAGGGAAACTATGGCTACACCTTC. This chain links TRBV9 with TRBJ1-2; 9 bases agree with TRBD1. The V gene end was trimmed by 0 bases and the J gene end by 2 bases; junction bases not matched to a gene: 2. The CDR3 sequence is 15 residues long. Germline V CDR1 and CDR2: SGDLS, YYNGEE.

The rearrangement links TRBV18 to TRBJ2-2; D is ambiguous. The ends were cut back, 5 bases at V and 5 bases at J, with 9 bases in the middle. The V gene's germline CDR1 is KGHSH and CDR2 LQKENI. CDR3 size: 13 residues. Here the CDR3 reads CASSSQRTGELFF. The DNA of the CDR3 is TGTGCCAGCTCATCGCAGAGGACCGGGGAGCTGTTTTTT.

The chain recombines TRBV19 with TRBJ2-7; the D is unclear. The CDR3 contains 13 residues. Germline values: CDR1 LNHDA, CDR2 SQIVND (reference sequence). V was clipped by 5 bases and J by 7 bases, with 15 bases between them. CDR3: CASSVTLLGEQYF. CDR3 DNA sequence: TGTGCCAGTAGTGTCACGTTGCTAGGAGAGCAGTACTTC.

J is TRBJ1-2 and V is TRBV19; D unresolved. Trimming shortened V by 2 bases and J by 7 bases, and 8 bases separated the two germline ends. The CDR3 contains 12 residues. Germline V gene sequence: CDR1 LNHDA, CDR2 SQIVND (reference sequence). CDR3 loop: CASSISSGGYTF. CDR3 in DNA: TGTGCCAGTAGTATAAGCAGCGGTGGCTACACCTTC.

This chain connects TRBV30 to TRBJ1-4; a possible D gene is TRBD1 (5 bases). Per the germline V gene, CDR1 is GTSNPN and CDR2 is SVGIG (reference sequence). This CDR3 comprises 17 residues. The ends were cut back, 3 bases at V and 5 bases at J, with 22 bases in the middle. CDR3 sequence: CAWSAALPGGENEKLFF. The CDR3 DNA is TGTGCCTGGAGCGCTGCCCTCCCGGGGGGGGAAAATGAAAAACTGTTTTTT.

The V gene is TRBV7-2, the J gene TRBJ1-2; 7 nucleotides line up with TRBD1. V shed 4 bases, J shed 2 bases, and the junction held 10 bases outside the gene matches. The CDR3 totals 16 residues. Germline assignment: CDR1 SGHTA and CDR2 FQGNSA. This CDR3 reads CASSSTLPTGNYGYTF. As DNA, the CDR3 is TGTGCCAGCAGCTCCACCCTTCCGACAGGGAACTATGGCTACACCTTC.

The chain recombines TRBV19 with TRBJ2-5; 7 nucleotides line up with TRBD1. The CDR3 totals 14 residues. Germline V lookup: CDR1 LNHDA, CDR2 SQIVND (reference sequence). After removal of 6 bases from V and 5 bases from J, the junction contained 9 bases not matched to a gene. In DNA, the CDR3 is TGTGCCAGTAGCGTCACAGGGGTGCGGGAGACCCAGTACTTC. It codes for CASSVTGVRETQYF.

The chain couples TRBV4-1 to TRBJ2-7; tentatively, D is TRBD2 (6 bases). Trimming left V 0 bases short and J 2 bases short, with 20 bases between. The CDR3 contains 18 residues. From germline, CDR1 is MGHRA and CDR2 YSYEKL. The CDR3 DNA reads as TGCGCCAGCAGCCAAGAAACCGGGCGGGGCGTACCTGCCTACGAGCAGTACTTC. Residues: CASSQETGRGVPAYEQYF.

The chain uses TRBV5-5 and TRBJ1-5, with a tentative D call TRBD1 (5 bases). V lost 6 bases, J lost 1 base, and 17 bases lay in between. The germline V gene has CDR1 SGHKS and CDR2 YYEKEE (reference sequence). The CDR3 loop spans 16 amino acids. The CDR3 spells CASKAGGGESNQPQHF. CDR3 coding DNA: TGTGCCAGCAAGGCCGGGGGAGGGGAAAGCAATCAGCCCCAGCATTTT.

The rearrangement links TRBV5-1 to TRBJ2-5; no firm D call. CDR1 SGHRS and CDR2 YFSETQ come from the germline V gene. V was cut by 4 bases and J by 0 bases, with 13 bases left in between. The CDR3 extends over 15 amino acids. CDR3 residues: CASSPDGDYQETQYF. The DNA for the CDR3 is TGCGCCAGCAGCCCCGATGGTGACTACCAAGAGACCCAGTACTTC.

The gene calls are TRBV7-2 and TRBJ1-2; 7 bases are shared with TRBD1. The CDR3 extends over 13 amino acids. V dropped 6 bases and J dropped 5; count of bases not matched to a gene: 6. From germline, CDR1 is SGHTA and CDR2 FQGNSA. CDR3 amino acids: CASSFSQGYGYTF. CDR3 DNA: TGTGCCAGCAGTTTCTCACAGGGGTATGGCTACACCTTC.